This TCR beta chain was sequenced for a study of OX40 agonist ivuxolimab in advanced cancers. The CDR3 contains 13 residues. Germline CDR1 and CDR2: SGHTA and FQGNSA. V was shortened by 7 bases and J by 2 bases, with 11 bases between the two germline ends. Study conclusions and caveats: More expanded clones were seen, on average, in CD8+ T cells than in CD4+. Clonal expansion was seen in CD4+ and CD8+ blood T cells by week 6 at 0.1 to 3.0 mg/kg. Those patients achieving a partial response at 0.1-3.0 mg/kg showed among the lowest clonal expansion.

Points on this clone: Antigen unknown.

TCRdb keeps only in-frame clones here, not all; method: immunoSEQ multiplex PCR. The data show 70,000 to 95,000 clones, just over 85% seen once. Here the sequenced sample was CD4+ or CD8+ T cells sorted from blood, taken in a trial of the OX40 agonist ivuxolimab. The receptor was isolated from an adult with an advanced solid tumor such as melanoma, head and neck, liver or kidney cancer. This chain uses TRBV7-2 with TRBJ1-2; possible D gene TRBD1, 6 bases. Here the CDR3 DNA reads TGTGCCAGCACCCTTACAGGGAACTATGGCTACACCTTC. This encodes CASTLTGNYGYTF.